This T cell receptor beta chain came from a study of CD8 T cells in Susac syndrome (dated by TCRdb to about 2019). In terms of the full investigation: Of the Susac syndrome patients who were sequenced, about 6 had clinically active disease and roughly 8 were in clinical remission. At the time of blood withdrawal, Susac syndrome patients were either therapy-naive, taking corticosteroids (with some also receiving IVIg), or on IVIg alone. Repertoire sequencing was used to test whether CD8+ T cell activation and differentiation in Susac syndrome was antigen driven.

Note on this clonotype: Its binding antigen is unknown. No much larger clone exists at a distance of one base, and base qualities are not known.

RNA was extracted using the RNeasy kit, and roughly 0.45 to 1 microgram was reverse transcribed with random hexamers. The immunoSEQ multiplex PCR assay, covering 54 Vbeta and 13 Jbeta segments, was used to amplify TCR beta CDR3 regions. PCR amplification bias was corrected by using a synthetic template baseline for primer optimization and computational correction. The study's processing was this. Reads were annotated to V, D and J genes according to IMGT and were analyzed with immunoSEQ Analyzer, with only productive sequences retained. Clonality was calculated as one minus the Shannon entropy normalized by log2 of the number of productive unique sequences. For each patient and control, public and private clones were evaluated among the 100 most prevalent clones. Susac-specific clones were defined as absent from healthy and MS cohorts, about 1,100 published viral clones and other ImmuneACCESS disease sequences. TCRdb trimmed public reads at Q25 via fastp, called clones via MiXCR and kept in-frame beta chains. Each CDR3 protein gets just one entry, which takes the most common genes and DNA from the rows behind it. These V and J calls rely on TCRdb rather than the paper's analysis. For this sample there are under 250,000 distinct CDR3 sequences; approximately 94% appear just once. The ten largest make up about 0.14% of the sample.

Peripheral blood CD8+ and CD4+ T cells from healthy donors, Susac syndrome patients and multiple sclerosis patients were profiled by high-throughput TCR beta sequencing. The Susac syndrome patients fulfilled recently defined diagnostic criteria for definite or probable disease. Bulk CD8+ and CD4+ T cells were purified magnetically by negative isolation, whereas CD8+ TEMRA cells were enriched by FACS. Blood was collected in EDTA tubes and processed within 24 hours, with PBMCs isolated through density gradient centrifugation. PBMCs intended for TCR sequencing were frozen in liquid nitrogen and were later thawed in a 37 degrees C water bath. The sorted or isolated CD4+, CD8+ and CD8+ TEMRA cells reached a purity of at least 90%. Broad study findings and their caveats: In patients with Susac syndrome, the CD4+ T cell repertoire showed no detectable clonal expansion. The study acknowledged that relatively few individuals were included in the TCR sequencing and HLA analysis.

V is shortened by 0 bases, J by 3 bases, and the region joining them spans 18 bases. The germline V gene supplies CDR1 MNHEY and CDR2 SVGEGT. The CDR3, cysteine through phenylalanine, is 18 amino acids long. Solely the CDR3 DNA is kept, with 54 bases framed from the first base. The sequence links TRBV6-2 or TRBV6-3 to TRBJ1-5; no D gene can be assigned with confidence. The sequenced sample consisted of CD4+ T cells from PBMCs. This clonotype originated in a human donor with Susac syndrome. The CDR3 is CASSYSMQSRTYNQPQHF. Here is the DNA: TGTGCCAGCAGTTACTCGATGCAAAGCAGGACCTACAATCAGCCCCAGCATTTT.